The 21 T cell receptor beta chains reported below all come from one sample, sequenced in a study of beta chain features in type 1 diabetes. The investigators reverse transcribed all of the isolated RNA, so they sequenced expressed TCRB transcripts. Profiled with immunoSEQ multiplex PCR; TCRdb holds only in-frame clones, not every one. The sample contains 350,000 to 400,000 clones, approximately 15% of which appear only once. The specimen sequenced was naive CD4+ T cells from blood. These receptors all stem from a woman aged 18-29 years in good health.

V usage is TRBV15 and J usage is TRBJ1-2; a possible D gene is TRBD1 (5 bases). V was cut by 3 bases and J by 4 bases, with 15 bases left in between. Germline-derived CDR1 and CDR2 are LNHNV and YYDKDF (reference sequence). This CDR3 is 15 amino acids long. The CDR3 sequence: CATSSRQGSGYGYTF. The CDR3, as DNA: TGTGCCACCAGCAGTCGCCAGGGCTCCGGCTATGGCTACACCTTC.

The V and J genes are TRBV29-1 and TRBJ1-1, with D unclear. Germline-derived CDR1 and CDR2 are SQVTM and ANQGSEA. The V end was cut by 2 bases, the J end by 6 bases, with 13 bases between. The CDR3 runs 13 residues. The CDR3 protein is CSVEPRYNSEAFF. In DNA form, the CDR3 reads TGCAGCGTTGAACCGAGGTACAACTCTGAAGCTTTCTTT.

On this clone itself: This CDR3 is missing its conserved last phenylalanine or tryptophan, likely due to a read error. The DNA is left out, because the CDR3 cannot be placed on it with certainty; the CDR3 is given as TCRdb lists it. The rearrangement uses TRBV2 and TRBJ2-3; TRBD2, the D gene given by the table, was not confirmed from the DNA. Germline V lookup: CDR1 SNHLY, CDR2 FYNNEI. A total of 16 residues make up the CDR3, ends included. The CDR3 loop is CASSVGLVKVDAVFFE.

This rearrangement joins TRBV29-1 to TRBJ1-3, with D possibly being TRBD1 (6 bases). Germline V gene sequence: CDR1 SQVTM, CDR2 ANQGSEA. The CDR3 length is 15 residues. V was clipped by 7 bases and J by 2 bases, with 18 bases between them. The CDR3 spells CSAWAGAATGNTIYF. Here the CDR3 DNA reads TGCAGCGCCTGGGCAGGGGCAGCGACTGGAAACACCATATATTTT.

The chain employs TRBV4-3 and TRBJ2-2; 7 bases fit TRBD1. The CDR3 is 16 residues long. Germline V CDR1 and CDR2: LGHNA, YSLEER. V dropped 1 base and J dropped 6; count of bases not matched to a gene: 8. CDR3 amino acids: CASSQGTGALAGELFF. In DNA form, the CDR3 reads TGCGCCAGCAGCCAAGGAACAGGGGCCCTCGCCGGGGAGCTGTTTTTT.

The rearrangement uses TRBV7-9 and TRBJ2-5; TRBD1 aligns across 7 bases. CDR3 length equals 14 residues. V shed 5 bases and J 5 bases; nucleotides not matched to a gene: 8. Germline V gives CDR1 SEHNR, CDR2 FQNEAQ (reference sequence). CDR3 bases: TGTGCCAGCAGCCGCACAGGGGCCAGGGAGACCCAGTACTTC. Its protein product is CASSRTGARETQYF.

This clone occurred a few times. The rearrangement joins TRBV18 to TRBJ2-3, with TRBD1 matching over 9 bases. Trimming cost V 0 bases and J 6 bases; bases outside gene matches: 4. Per the germline V gene, CDR1 is KGHSH and CDR2 is LQKENI. This CDR3 spans 15 amino acids. CDR3 nucleotide sequence: TGTGCCAGCTCACCACCGGGACAGGGCAAGGATACGCAGTATTTT. Translated: CASSPPGQGKDTQYF. Full variable domain (rest looked up from reference TRBV18 and TRBJ2-3): NAGVMQNPRHLVRRRGQEARLRCSPMKGHSHVYWYRQLPEEGLKFMVYLQKENIIDESGMPKERFSAEFPKEGPSILRIQQVVRGDSAAYFCASSPPGQGKDTQYFGPGTRLTVL.

This clone was observed a few times. V and J are TRBV2 and TRBJ1-5, with 8 bases identical to TRBD1. The V and J ends lost 7 bases and 1 base, in that order; junction bases with no gene match: 3. Germline V gene lookup returns CDR1 SNHLY and CDR2 FYNNEI. This CDR3 comprises 14 residues. CDR3 sequence reads: CASNRGMSNQPQHF. In DNA form, the CDR3 reads TGTGCCAGCAACAGGGGGATGAGCAATCAGCCCCAGCATTTT. Full variable domain (outside the CDR3, taken from reference TRBV2 and TRBJ1-5): EPEVTQTPSHQVTQMGQEVILRCVPISNHLYFYWYRQILGQKVEFLVSFYNNEISEKSEIFDDQFSVERPDGSNFTLKIRSTKLEDSAMYFCASNRGMSNQPQHFGDGTRLSIL.

V and J are TRBV7-9 and TRBJ2-1; 9 nucleotides align to TRBD2. CDR1 is SEHNR and CDR2 is FQNEAQ in the germline V gene (reference sequence). V lost 5 bases and J lost 3; bases outside the gene matches: 2. The CDR3 has 14 residues. The CDR3 bases are TGTGCCAGCAGCGGACTAGCGATCTACAATGAGCAGTTCTTC. Residues: CASSGLAIYNEQFF.

The V call is TRBV6-5, the J call TRBJ2-7; tentative D call: TRBD2 (5 bases). The CDR3 loop spans 16 amino acids. With 0 bases removed from V and 2 bases from J, the gap between germline ends came to 14 bases. CDR1 MNHEY and CDR2 SVGAGI come from the germline V gene. DNA for the CDR3: TGTGCCAGCAGTTACTCGTGGGCTAGCCTTCCCTACGAGCAGTACTTC. Its protein product is CASSYSWASLPYEQYF.

V gene TRBV7-9 combines with J gene TRBJ1-2; D might be TRBD1 (5 bases). Germline loops: CDR1 SEHNR, CDR2 FQNEAQ (reference sequence). The V end lost 3 bases, the J end lost 3 bases, and 11 bases lay between the germline ends. The CDR3 has 14 amino acids. CDR3 coding DNA: TGTGCCAGCAGCTTTACCGACAGTGACTATGGCTACACCTTC. It translates to CASSFTDSDYGYTF. The full variable domain, its missing parts supplied by reference TRBV7-9 and TRBJ1-2, is DTGVSQNPRHKITKRGQNVTFRCDPISEHNRLYWYRQTLGQGPEFLTYFQNEAQLEKSRLLSDRFSAERPKGSFSTLEIQRTEQGDSAMYLCASSFTDSDYGYTFGSGTRLTVV.

This chain connects TRBV6-6 to TRBJ1-4; no clear D. The CDR3 runs 15 residues. Trimming removed 0 bases from V and 3 bases from J, with 8 bases in between. The germline gives CDR1 MNHNY, CDR2 SVGAGI (reference sequence). The DNA of the CDR3 is TGTGCCAGCAGTTACTCAGGGAGGGCTAATGAAAAACTGTTTTTT. Translation: CASSYSGRANEKLFF.

The gene calls are TRBV9 and TRBJ2-1, with 12 bases identical to TRBD2. Germline trimming cut 3 bases from V and 10 bases from J; bases unmatched to any gene: 8. Germline lookup yields CDR1 SGDLS and CDR2 YYNGEE. The CDR3 has 15 amino acids. The CDR3 DNA reads TGTGCCAGCAGCGCTGGACTAGCGGGGTTCGGCGAGCAGTTCTTC. Residues: CASSAGLAGFGEQFF.

This clone showed up just a few times. CDR3: CASSTQGQLAGVVNEQFF. DNA of the CDR3: TGTGCCAGCAGCACTCAGGGCCAACTAGCGGGAGTGGTCAATGAGCAGTTCTTC. The chain uses TRBV7-9 and TRBJ2-1; 11 bases align to TRBD2. The junction had 15 bases not matched to a gene; V was cut back by 5 bases and J by 6 bases. The length of the CDR3 is 18 residues. Germline V CDR1 and CDR2: SEHNR, FQNEAQ (reference sequence).

This clone was observed a handful of times. The rearrangement uses TRBV19 and TRBJ2-2; no firm D call. This CDR3 comprises 13 residues. The germline gives CDR1 LNHDA, CDR2 SQIVND (reference sequence). The V and J ends lost 3 bases and 2 bases respectively, with 4 bases between them. The CDR3 reads CASSILNTGELFF. The CDR3 DNA is TGTGCCAGTAGTATTCTAAACACCGGGGAGCTGTTTTTT.

This clone was detected only a few times. The rearrangement joins TRBV6-5 to TRBJ2-7; 14 bases line up with TRBD2. Germline V gene lookup returns CDR1 MNHEY and CDR2 SVGAGI. The CDR3 contains 15 residues. The ends lost 7 bases at V and 8 bases at J; junction bases unmatched: 10. CDR3 sequence: CASTLGTSGRSKQYF. CDR3 nucleotide sequence: TGTGCCAGCACTCTAGGGACTAGCGGGAGAAGTAAGCAGTACTTC.

This clone was observed a handful of times. The chain is built from TRBV11-2 and TRBJ2-3, with D possibly being TRBD2 (5 bases). CDR3 length equals 14 residues. Germline V CDR1 and CDR2: SGHAT, FQNNGV. Trimming took off 1 base at V and 3 bases at J, with 8 bases between the two ends. In DNA form, the CDR3 reads TGTGCCAGCAGCTTAGTCTGGACTACAGATACGCAGTATTTT. It translates to CASSLVWTTDTQYF.

This clone has only a few counts. The chain is built from TRBV4-1 and TRBJ2-7, with 9 bases lining up with TRBD2. The CDR3 is made up of 16 amino acids. Trimming cost V 0 bases and J 5 bases; bases outside gene matches: 8. Germline loops: CDR1 MGHRA, CDR2 YSYEKL. The CDR3 DNA follows: TGCGCCAGCAGCCAAGATACCAGCGGGAGGAGGAACGAGCAGTACTTC. Translation: CASSQDTSGRRNEQYF.

This clone was seen just once. The same CDR3 arises from other DNA sequences in this sample as well. V gene TRBV5-1 combines with J gene TRBJ2-1; 10 nucleotides align to TRBD2. Trimming removed 3 bases from V and 0 bases from J; junction bases left unmatched: 0. The germline V gene encodes CDR1 SGHRS and CDR2 YFSETQ. The CDR3 consists of 15 residues. The CDR3 nucleotides are TGCGCCAGCAGCTCTAGCGGGAGCTCCTACAATGAGCAGTTCTTC. It translates to CASSSSGSSYNEQFF. Using reference TRBV5-1 and TRBJ2-1 for the parts outside the CDR3, the full variable domain is KAGVTQTPRYLIKTRGQQVTLSCSPISGHRSVSWYQQTPGQGLQFLFEYFSETQRNKGNFPGRFSGRQFSNSRSEMNVSTLELGDSALYLCASSSSGSSYNEQFFGPGTRLTVL.

This chain joins TRBV28 and TRBJ1-5, with TRBD1 identical over 7 bases. The CDR3 extends over 16 amino acids. Trimming cost V 5 bases and J 7 bases; bases outside gene matches: 14. Germline V gene data show CDR1 as MDHEN and CDR2 as SYDVKM. As DNA, the CDR3 is TGTGCCAGCAGTAACAGACAGGGTAATAAGTTGCAGCCCCAGCATTTT. Its protein product is CASSNRQGNKLQPQHF.

This clone occurred a few times. The rearrangement joins TRBV28 to TRBJ1-1; no clear D. The CDR3 covers 12 residues. V was cut by 4 bases and J by 4 bases, with 7 bases left in between. CDR1 and CDR2 (germline): MDHEN, SYDVKM. CDR3 region: CASSSTSTEAFF. The CDR3 DNA sequence: TGTGCCAGCAGTTCAACATCCACTGAAGCTTTCTTT.